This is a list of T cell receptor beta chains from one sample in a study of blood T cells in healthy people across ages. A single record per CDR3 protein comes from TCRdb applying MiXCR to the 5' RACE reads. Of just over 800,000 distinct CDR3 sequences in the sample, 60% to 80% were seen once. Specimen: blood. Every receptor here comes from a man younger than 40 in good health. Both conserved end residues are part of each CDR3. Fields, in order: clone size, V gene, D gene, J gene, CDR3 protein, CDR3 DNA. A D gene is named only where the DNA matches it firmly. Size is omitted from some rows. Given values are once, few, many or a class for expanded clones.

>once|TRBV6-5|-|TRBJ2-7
CASRNQGLGYEQYF
TGTGCCAGCAGGAATCAGGGGTTGGGCTACGAGCAGTACTTC
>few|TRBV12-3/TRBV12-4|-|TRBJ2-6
CASSFRSSSGANVLTF
TGTGCCAGCAGTTTCCGGAGTTCCTCTGGGGCCAACGTCCTGACTTTC
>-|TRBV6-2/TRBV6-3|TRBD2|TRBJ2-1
CVSNDSGNEQFF
TGTGTCAGCAATGATAGCGGGAATGAGCAGTTCTTC
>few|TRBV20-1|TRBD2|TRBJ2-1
CSARFGAGGYNEQFF
TGCAGTGCTAGATTTGGAGCGGGGGGGTACAATGAGCAGTTCTTC
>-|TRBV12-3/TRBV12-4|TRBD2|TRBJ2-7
CASSLRLAGTYEQYF
TGTGCCAGCAGTTTACGACTAGCGGGAACCTACGAGCAGTACTTC
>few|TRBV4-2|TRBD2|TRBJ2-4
CASSQAPQGAGDSKNIQYF
TGTGCCAGCAGCCAGGCCCCGCAAGGAGCGGGGGATTCCAAAAACATTCAGTACTTC
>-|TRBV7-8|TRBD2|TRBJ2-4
CASSPRLAGGRNIQYF
TGTGCCAGCAGCCCCAGACTAGCGGGGGGCAGAAACATTCAGTACTTC
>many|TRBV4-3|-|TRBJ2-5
CASSQDRGETQYF
TGCGCCAGCAGCCAAGATCGAGGAGAGACCCAGTACTTC
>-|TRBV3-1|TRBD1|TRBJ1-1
CASTPDRRLAFF
TGTGCCAGCACCCCGGACAGGCGTCTAGCTTTCTTT
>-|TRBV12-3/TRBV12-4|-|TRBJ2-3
CASTSREWSDTQYF
TGTGCCAGCACGTCCAGGGAGTGGTCAGATACGCAGTATTTT
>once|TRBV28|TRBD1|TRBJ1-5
CASSWDRGPSQPQHF
TGTGCCAGCAGTTGGGACAGGGGGCCGAGTCAGCCCCAGCATTTT
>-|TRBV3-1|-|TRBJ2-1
CVSSLRGDSYNEQFF
TGTGTCAGCAGCCTAAGGGGGGACTCCTACAATGAGCAGTTCTTC
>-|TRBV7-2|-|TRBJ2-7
CASSTDLYEQYF
TGTGCCAGCAGCACGGACTTGTACGAGCAGTACTTC
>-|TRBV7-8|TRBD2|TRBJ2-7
CASSLSVAGVREQYF
TGTGCCAGCAGCTTATCAGTAGCGGGAGTGCGGGAGCAGTACTTC
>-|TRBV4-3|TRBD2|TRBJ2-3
CASSQAAFGAGGTDTQYF
TGCGCCAGCAGCCAAGCCGCCTTTGGAGCGGGGGGCACAGATACGCAGTATTTT